This T cell receptor beta chain was identified during a study of T cell repertoires in ileal Crohn's disease. The table came from immunoSEQ multiplex PCR; TCRdb's copy has only in-frame clones and leaves some out. The repertoire has about 14,000 clones, roughly 82% of them found once; the top ten carry about 6.1%. This CDR3 is built from 12 residues. The germline V gene encodes CDR1 SGHVS and CDR2 FQNEAQ. The ends lost 10 bases at V and 1 base at J; junction bases unmatched: 4. The genes are TRBV7-8 and TRBJ2-7; 7 bases are shared with TRBD1. The TCR sequence derives from an adult with Crohn's disease. Sample: ileal tissue. The CDR3 is CATRDRSYEQYF. CDR3 DNA sequence: TGTGCCACCCGGGACAGATCCTACGAGCAGTACTTC.